The 11 T cell receptor beta chains presented below share a single source sample, sequenced in a study of blood T cell repertoires in COVID-19. This table comes from immunoSEQ multiplex PCR, and its TCRdb copy is limited to in-frame clones, with some not included. The table has a few hundred thousand clones, more than 70% seen once. The specimen sequenced was peripheral blood. These receptors were collected from a woman aged 50 to 60 with acute or convalescent COVID-19.

This clone was seen more than once but under ten times. The chain has TRBV5-4 and TRBJ1-2; 7 bases are a match to TRBD1. The trim removed 3 bases at V and 2 bases at J, leaving 4 bases unmatched. The CDR3 loop spans 14 amino acids. CDR1 and CDR2 from the germline V gene are SGHNT and YYREEE (reference sequence). This CDR3 is CASSSGQRNYGYTF. The CDR3 nucleotides read TGTGCCAGCAGCTCGGGACAGAGGAACTATGGCTACACCTTC.

V gene TRBV5-4 combines with J gene TRBJ2-1; D unresolved. The CDR3 spans 12 residues. CDR1 is SGHNT and CDR2 is YYREEE in the germline V gene (reference sequence). V lost 4 bases, J lost 7 bases, and 9 bases lay in between. CDR3 residues: CASSLDGNEQFF. The CDR3 nucleotides are TGTGCCAGCAGCCTGGACGGGAATGAGCAGTTCTTC.

V and J are TRBV18 and TRBJ1-4; TRBD1 matches at 7 bases. Germline CDR1 is KGHSH and CDR2 is LQKENI. This CDR3 region has 16 residues. Losses at the gene ends were 3 bases for V and 10 bases for J; bases not matched to a gene: 14. The CDR3 is CASSPTLGQTMTKLFF. CDR3 DNA: TGTGCCAGCTCACCTACACTGGGACAGACAATGACAAAACTGTTTTTT. Looking up the rest from reference TRBV18 and TRBJ1-4 gives the full variable domain: NAGVMQNPRHLVRRRGQEARLRCSPMKGHSHVYWYRQLPEEGLKFMVYLQKENIIDESGMPKERFSAEFPKEGPSILRIQQVVRGDSAAYFCASSPTLGQTMTKLFFGSGTQLSVL.

V and J are TRBV20-1 and TRBJ1-2; 8 positions match TRBD1. Germline V gene sequence: CDR1 DFQATT, CDR2 SNEGSKA (reference sequence). With V trimmed by 3 bases and J by 7 bases, 10 bases remained unmatched. CDR3 length equals 14 residues. Written as DNA, the CDR3 is TGCAGTGCTAGTCGCGTGGGACAGGCGGCTGGCTACACCTTC. This encodes CSASRVGQAAGYTF.

V and J are TRBV24-1 and TRBJ2-7, with a tentative D call TRBD1 (6 bases). CDR3 length: 13 residues. Per the germline V gene, CDR1 is KGHDR and CDR2 is SFDVKD. The V end lost 5 bases, the J end lost 6 bases, and 13 bases lay between the germline ends. The CDR3 coding sequence is TGTGCCACCAGTGTCAAGACAGGCGGCGAGCAGTACTTC. This encodes CATSVKTGGEQYF.

DNA of the CDR3: TGTGCCAGCAGTGTGCAGGGTTATACGCAGTATTTT. Translation gives CASSVQGYTQYF. V usage is TRBV12-3 or TRBV12-4 and J usage is TRBJ2-3; D is perhaps TRBD1 (5 bases). This CDR3 contains 12 residues. V gave up 5 bases and J gave up 7 bases, with 10 bases separating them.

The chain uses TRBV5-6 and TRBJ2-1; TRBD2 matches at 7 bases. CDR1 and CDR2 from the germline V gene are SGHDT and YYEEEE. CDR3 length equals 17 residues. J was trimmed by 0 bases and V by 1 base; bases with no gene match: 7. The CDR3 loop is CASSLFTSDSSYNEQFF. CDR3 bases: TGTGCCAGCAGCTTGTTTACTAGCGATAGCTCCTACAATGAGCAGTTCTTC. Filled out from reference TRBV5-6 and TRBJ2-1, the complete variable domain reads DAGVTQSPTHLIKTRGQQVTLRCSPKSGHDTVSWYQQALGQGPQFIFQYYEEEERQRGNFPDRFSGHQFPNYSSELNVNALLLGDSALYLCASSLFTSDSSYNEQFFGPGTRLTVL.

The chain uses TRBV9 and TRBJ2-7; maybe TRBD2 (6 bases). Trimming took 2 bases from V and 2 from J, leaving 11 bases between them. The CDR3 covers 14 residues. CDR1 is SGDLS and CDR2 is YYNGEE in the germline V gene. In DNA, the CDR3 is TGTGCCAGCAGCGTGGGGACGGGAGCCTACGAGCAGTACTTC. Encoded protein: CASSVGTGAYEQYF.

The chain has TRBV5-1 and TRBJ1-1; unclear D gene. With 0 bases removed from V and 0 bases from J, the gap between germline ends came to 6 bases. Per germline, CDR1 SGHRS and CDR2 YFSETQ. The CDR3 is 14 residues long. The CDR3 region has the DNA TGCGCCAGCAGCTTGGATCCGTTGAACACTGAAGCTTTCTTT. Translation gives CASSLDPLNTEAFF.

V gene TRBV7-2 combines with J gene TRBJ1-2; possibly TRBD1 for D (5 bases). This CDR3 spans 12 amino acids. V was cut by 1 base and J by 10 bases, with 10 bases left in between. Germline V gives CDR1 SGHTA, CDR2 FQGNSA. The CDR3 reads CASSLVDSYYTF. For the CDR3, the DNA is TGTGCCAGCAGCTTAGTAGACAGCTACTACACCTTC.

V usage is TRBV28 and J usage is TRBJ1-2; no definite D call. The CDR3 is 14 residues long. The germline V gene encodes CDR1 MDHEN and CDR2 SYDVKM. V shed 5 bases and J shed 7 bases, with 17 bases lying between them. For the CDR3, the DNA is TGTGCCAGCAGTCAATACCGGGAACGCCCTGGCTACACCTTC. It is translated as CASSQYRERPGYTF.